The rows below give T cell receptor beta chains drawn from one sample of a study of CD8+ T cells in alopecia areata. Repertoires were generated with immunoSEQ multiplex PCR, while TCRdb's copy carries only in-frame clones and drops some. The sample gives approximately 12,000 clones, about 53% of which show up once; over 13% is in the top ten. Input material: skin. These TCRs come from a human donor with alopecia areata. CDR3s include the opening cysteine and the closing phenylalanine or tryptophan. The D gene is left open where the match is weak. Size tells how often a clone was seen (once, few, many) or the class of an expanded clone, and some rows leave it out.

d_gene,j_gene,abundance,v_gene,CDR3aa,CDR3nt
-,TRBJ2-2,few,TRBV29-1,CSVAGLSGTGELFF,TGCAGCGTTGCTGGACTGTCGGGCACCGGGGAGCTGTTTTTT
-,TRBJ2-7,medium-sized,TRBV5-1,CASSPDRRRAYEQYF,TGCGCCAGCAGCCCGGACAGACGACGAGCCTACGAGCAGTACTTC
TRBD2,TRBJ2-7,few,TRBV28,CASSFVLLAGVEYEQYF,TGTGCCAGCAGTTTTGTCCTACTAGCGGGAGTTGAATACGAGCAGTACTTC
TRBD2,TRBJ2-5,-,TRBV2,CASSLGLASQETQYF,TGTGCCAGCAGTCTTGGACTAGCGTCACAAGAGACCCAGTACTTC
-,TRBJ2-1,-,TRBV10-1,CASSQSREVYNEQFF,TGCGCCAGCAGTCAAAGCAGGGAGGTCTACAATGAGCAGTTCTTC
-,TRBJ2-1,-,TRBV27,CASSLMGAGPYNEQFF,TGTGCCAGCAGTTTGATGGGGGCGGGCCCCTACAATGAGCAGTTCTTC
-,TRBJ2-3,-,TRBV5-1,CASHEGLTLSTDTQYF,TGCGCCAGCCATGAAGGACTAACACTTTCCACAGATACGCAGTATTTT
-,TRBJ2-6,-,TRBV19,CASSWREGSGANVLTF,TGTGCCAGTAGTTGGCGAGAGGGCTCTGGGGCCAACGTCCTGACTTTC
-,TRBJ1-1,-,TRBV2,CASSDFALGGNTEAFF,TGTGCCAGCAGTGACTTTGCTTTGGGAGGGAACACTGAAGCTTTCTTT
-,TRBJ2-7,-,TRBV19,CASSPAVYSYEQYF,TGTGCCAGTAGTCCAGCAGTATACTCCTACGAGCAGTACTTC
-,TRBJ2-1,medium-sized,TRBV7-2,CASSLSPDNEQFF,TGTGCCAGCAGCTTATCCCCGGACAATGAGCAGTTCTTC
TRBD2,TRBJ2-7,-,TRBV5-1,CASSQGLAGGYEQYF,TGCGCCAGCAGCCAGGGACTAGCGGGAGGCTACGAGCAGTACTTC
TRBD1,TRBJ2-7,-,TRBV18,CASSRPGQGSYEQYF,TGTGCCAGCTCGCGACCGGGACAGGGCTCCTACGAGCAGTACTTC
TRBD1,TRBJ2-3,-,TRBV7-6,CASSLMGQASTDTQYF,TGTGCCAGCAGCTTAATGGGACAGGCTAGCACAGATACGCAGTATTTT
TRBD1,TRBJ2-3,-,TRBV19,CASTRQGRADTQYF,TGTGCCAGTACAAGACAGGGGAGAGCAGATACGCAGTATTTT
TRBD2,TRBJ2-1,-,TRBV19,CASSIRMITGGIPWHNEQFF,TGTGCCAGTAGTATAAGGATGATAACGGGAGGGATCCCCTGGCACAATGAGCAGTTCTTC
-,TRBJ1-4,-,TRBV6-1,CASSRQGSEKLFF,TGTGCCAGCAGTCGGCAGGGAAGTGAAAAACTGTTTTTT